A selection of T cell receptor beta chains follows, all from one sample in a study of shared clonotypes between healthy human individuals. Profiled with immunoSEQ multiplex PCR; TCRdb holds only in-frame clones, not every one. This table has 300,000 or so clones, approximately 74% appearing once. Material for sequencing was memory CD4+ T cells sorted from blood. The source is a man aged 30 to 45 in good health. Both conserved end residues are part of each CDR3. The D gene is left open where the match is weak. Not all rows give a size; the values are once, few, many and, for expanded clones, a class.

cdr3_length,clone_size,j_call,v_call,d_call,cdr3_aa,cdr3_nt
16,-,TRBJ1-5,TRBV28,-,CASIGGPLRLHQPQHF,TGTGCCAGCATCGGGGGACCCTTAAGGCTTCATCAGCCCCAGCATTTT
15,-,TRBJ1-4,TRBV30,-,CAWSVFGGANEKLFF,TGTGCCTGGAGTGTTTTTGGGGGGGCTAATGAAAAACTGTTTTTT
14,many,TRBJ2-2,TRBV5-1,-,CASSPVQGTGELFF,TGCGCCAGCAGCCCCGTCCAGGGCACCGGGGAGCTGTTTTTT
16,-,TRBJ1-3,TRBV5-1,-,CASSLTGGVPGNTIYF,TGCGCCAGCAGCTTGACGGGGGGAGTCCCTGGAAACACCATATATTTT
13,-,TRBJ2-7,TRBV6-1,TRBD1,CASDRAYSYEQYF,TGTGCCAGCGACAGGGCCTACTCCTACGAGCAGTACTTC
12,-,TRBJ1-4,TRBV2,-,CASEPRREKLFF,TGTGCCAGCGAACCTCGCCGAGAAAAACTGTTTTTT
11,-,TRBJ2-7,TRBV29-1,TRBD1,CSVSDRVEQYF,TGCAGCGTTTCCGACAGGGTTGAGCAGTACTTC
14,-,TRBJ1-5,TRBV2,-,CASSQQGSEQPQHF,TGTGCCAGCAGTCAACAGGGTTCCGAACAGCCCCAGCATTTT
12,-,TRBJ2-7,TRBV28,-,CASSLQAYEQYF,TGTGCCAGCAGTTTACAGGCCTACGAGCAGTACTTC
12,-,TRBJ2-5,TRBV15,-,CATSRDWETQYF,TGTGCCACCAGCAGAGATTGGGAGACCCAGTACTTC
18,few,TRBJ2-1,TRBV14,TRBD2,CASSQGGLAGGRYNEQFF,TGTGCCAGCAGCCAAGGGGGGCTAGCGGGAGGAAGATACAATGAGCAGTTCTTC
14,-,TRBJ1-5,TRBV18,-,CASSPEREGQPQHF,TGTGCCAGCTCACCAGAAAGGGAAGGTCAGCCCCAGCATTTT
11,-,TRBJ2-5,TRBV5-4,-,CASSLWETQYF,TGTGCCAGCAGCTTATGGGAGACCCAGTACTTC
15,few,TRBJ1-2,TRBV7-8,-,CASSLGTSGGDGYTF,TGTGCCAGCAGCTTAGGGACTTCCGGCGGTGATGGCTACACCTTC
16,-,TRBJ2-7,TRBV18,-,CASSPLAYGTFYGQYF,TGTGCCAGCTCACCGTTGGCCTACGGGACTTTTTACGGGCAGTACTTC
15,-,TRBJ1-4,TRBV28,TRBD1,CASSAAGTDNEKLFF,TGTGCCAGCAGTGCCGCCGGGACAGATAATGAAAAACTGTTTTTT
16,-,TRBJ2-2,TRBV14,TRBD1,CASSQGTGRNTGELFF,TGTGCCAGCAGCCAAGGGACAGGACGGAACACCGGGGAGCTGTTTTTT
11,-,TRBJ1-2,TRBV7-9,-,CASSRLGGYTF,TGTGCCAGCAGTCGCTTGGGTGGCTACACCTTC
13,-,TRBJ1-2,TRBV10-3,-,CAISEGQSYGYTF,TGTGCCATCAGTGAAGGGCAGAGCTATGGCTACACCTTC
15,few,TRBJ2-7,TRBV7-2,TRBD1,CASSSSGTETYEQYF,TGTGCCAGCAGCTCATCCGGGACAGAGACCTACGAGCAGTACTTC